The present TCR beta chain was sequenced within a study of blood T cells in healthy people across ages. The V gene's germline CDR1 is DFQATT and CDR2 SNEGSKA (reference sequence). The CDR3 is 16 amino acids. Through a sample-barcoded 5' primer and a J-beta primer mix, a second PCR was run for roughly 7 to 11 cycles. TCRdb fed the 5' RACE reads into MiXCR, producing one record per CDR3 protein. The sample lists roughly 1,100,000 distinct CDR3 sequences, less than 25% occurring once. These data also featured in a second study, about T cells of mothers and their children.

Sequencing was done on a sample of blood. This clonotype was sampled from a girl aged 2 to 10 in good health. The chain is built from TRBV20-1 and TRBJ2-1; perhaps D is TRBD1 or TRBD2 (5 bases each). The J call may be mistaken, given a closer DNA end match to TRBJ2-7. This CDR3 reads CSARDVWGNHLDEQYF. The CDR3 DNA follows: TGCAGTGCTAGAGATGTATGGGGGAACCACCTTGACGAGCAGTACTTC.